The TCR beta chain described here comes from a study of blood T cell repertoires in COVID-19. Trimming cost V 5 bases and J 1 base, with 5 bases left between them. The CDR3 has 12 amino acids. Germline values: CDR1 GTSNPN, CDR2 SVGIG (reference sequence). Residents of 24 US areas, aged about 18 to 95 years, made up the participants. Assignments of participants to cohorts depended upon their own reported clinical history. How the authors handled the data: From reference gene primer amplification, estimates of nucleated cell counts were derived. Profiling relied on immunoSEQ multiplex PCR, and the TCRdb table lists in-frame clones only, not all of them. The V and J calls and the clone size are those of that table, but D and trimming were determined from the DNA. The sample lists 150,000 to 200,000 clones; roughly nine tenths were seen once.

This sequence joins TRBV30 and TRBJ2-2; D unclear. The TCR was taken from a human donor with acute COVID-19. The donor label of this sample is uncertain. The specimen sequenced was PBMCs or T cells enriched from blood (not recorded which). The CDR3: CAWALNTGELFF. Written as DNA, the CDR3 is TGTGCCTGGGCACTGAACACCGGGGAGCTGTTTTTT.